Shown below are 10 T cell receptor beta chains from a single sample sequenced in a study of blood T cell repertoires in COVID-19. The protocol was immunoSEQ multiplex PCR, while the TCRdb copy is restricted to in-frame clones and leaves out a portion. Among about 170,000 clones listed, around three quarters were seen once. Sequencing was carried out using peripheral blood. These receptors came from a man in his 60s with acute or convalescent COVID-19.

In DNA, the CDR3 is TGTGCCAGCACCCCGGTTGGGGGACAGGGGAACTACACCTTC. It encodes CASTPVGGQGNYTF. The chain uses TRBV7-2 and TRBJ1-2; 10 bases line up with TRBD1. This CDR3 contains 14 residues. Germline CDR1 and CDR2: SGHTA and FQGNSA. V lost 7 bases and J lost 10; bases outside the gene matches: 12.

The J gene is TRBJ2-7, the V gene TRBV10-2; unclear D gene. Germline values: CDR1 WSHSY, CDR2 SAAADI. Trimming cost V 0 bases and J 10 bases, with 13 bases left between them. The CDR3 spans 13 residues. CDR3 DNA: TGCGCCAGCAGTGAGTCCAATGCCCAGGTTCAGTACTTC. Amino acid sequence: CASSESNAQVQYF.

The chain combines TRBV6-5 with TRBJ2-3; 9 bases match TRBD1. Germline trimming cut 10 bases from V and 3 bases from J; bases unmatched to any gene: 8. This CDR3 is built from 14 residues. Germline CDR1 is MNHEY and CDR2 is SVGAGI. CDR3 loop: CATQQGARTDTQYF. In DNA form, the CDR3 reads TGTGCCACCCAACAGGGGGCGCGTACAGATACGCAGTATTTT.

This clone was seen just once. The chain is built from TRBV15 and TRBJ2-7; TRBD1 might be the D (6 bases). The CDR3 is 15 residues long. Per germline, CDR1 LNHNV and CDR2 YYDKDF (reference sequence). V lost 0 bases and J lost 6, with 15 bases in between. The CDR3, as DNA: TGTGCCACCAGCAGAGATCTGCAGGGGCCCTTCGAGCAGTACTTC. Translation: CATSRDLQGPFEQYF.

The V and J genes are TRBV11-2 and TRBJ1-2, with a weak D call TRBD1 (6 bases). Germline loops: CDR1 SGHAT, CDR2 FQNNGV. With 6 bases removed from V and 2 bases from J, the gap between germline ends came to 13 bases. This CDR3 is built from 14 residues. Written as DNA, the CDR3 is TGTGCCAGCAGGGGGAGGGGGTTGAACTATGGCTACACCTTC. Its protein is CASRGRGLNYGYTF.

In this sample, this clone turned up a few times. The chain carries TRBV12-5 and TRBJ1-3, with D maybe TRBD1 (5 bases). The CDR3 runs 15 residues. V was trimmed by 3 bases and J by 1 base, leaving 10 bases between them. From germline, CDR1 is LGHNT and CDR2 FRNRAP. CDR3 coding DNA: TGTGCTAGTGGTTTCCAGGGTGTGTCTGGAAACACCATATATTTT. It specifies CASGFQGVSGNTIYF.

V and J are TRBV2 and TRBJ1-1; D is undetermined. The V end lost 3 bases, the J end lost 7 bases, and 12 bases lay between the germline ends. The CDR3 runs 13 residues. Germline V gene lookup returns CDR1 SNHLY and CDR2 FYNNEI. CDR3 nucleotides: TGTGCCAGCAGTGAGATGCAGGTCCTTGAAGCTTTCTTT. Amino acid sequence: CASSEMQVLEAFF.

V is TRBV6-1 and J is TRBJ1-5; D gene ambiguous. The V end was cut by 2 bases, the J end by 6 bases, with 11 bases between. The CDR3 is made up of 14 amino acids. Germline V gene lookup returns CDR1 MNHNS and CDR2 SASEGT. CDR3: CASSENGLSQPQHF. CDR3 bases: TGTGCCAGCAGTGAAAACGGGTTGAGTCAGCCCCAGCATTTT.

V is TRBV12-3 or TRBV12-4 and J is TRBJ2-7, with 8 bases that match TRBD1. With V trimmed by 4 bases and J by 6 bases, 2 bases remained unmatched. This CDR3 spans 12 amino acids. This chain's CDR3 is CASSSGTGEQYF. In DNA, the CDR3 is TGTGCCAGCAGTTCAGGGACAGGCGAGCAGTACTTC.

The CDR3 is CATSGQSVTGELFF. The DNA of the CDR3 is TGTGCCACCAGCGGACAGTCTGTTACCGGGGAGCTGTTTTTT. The V call is TRBV24-1, the J call TRBJ2-2, with D tentatively TRBD1 (6 bases). There are 14 residues in the CDR3. CDR1 KGHDR and CDR2 SFDVKD come from the germline V gene. The V gene lost 7 bases and the J gene lost 5 bases, with 13 bases spanning the gap.